This is a list of T cell receptor beta chains from one sample in a study of blood T cell repertoires in COVID-19. Produced via immunoSEQ multiplex PCR; TCRdb's table is partial and in-frame only. The sample gives around 310,000 clones, roughly 90% of which show up once; around 0.97% is in the top ten. Sequenced sample: peripheral blood. These receptors all come from a woman aged 40-49 years with COVID-19, enrolled during active disease. The CDR3 runs from the conserved cysteine through the conserved F or W. Each record gives: clone size, V gene, J gene, D gene, CDR3 DNA, CDR3 protein. D genes are given only for firm matches. Part of the rows lack a size; the others show once, few, many or a class for expanded clones.

clone size: NA
V gene: TRBV7-3
J gene: TRBJ2-1
D gene: TRBD2
CDR3 DNA: TGTGCCAGCAGCCTCCCAGGAGCGGGGGGAAACAATGAGCAGTTCTTC
CDR3 protein: CASSLPGAGGNNEQFF

clone size: once
V gene: TRBV7-6
J gene: TRBJ2-7
D gene: TRBD2
CDR3 DNA: TGTGCCAGCAGCTTAGCGGGAAGCGGGAATTACGAGCAGTACTTC
CDR3 protein: CASSLAGSGNYEQYF

clone size: once
V gene: TRBV27
J gene: TRBJ1-1
D gene: TRBD1
CDR3 DNA: TGTGCCAGCAGACCCAGGGGGCTGCGCGGCACTGAAGCTTTCTTT
CDR3 protein: CASRPRGLRGTEAFF

clone size: NA
V gene: TRBV6-5
J gene: TRBJ1-3
D gene: NA
CDR3 DNA: TGTGCCAGCAGATCGTCGAGGAGGACTGGAAACACCATATATTTT
CDR3 protein: CASRSSRRTGNTIYF

clone size: NA
V gene: TRBV30
J gene: TRBJ1-6
D gene: NA
CDR3 DNA: TGTGCCTGGAGTGTACCCCAAACAAATTCACCCCTCCACTTT
CDR3 protein: CAWSVPQTNSPLHF

clone size: NA
V gene: TRBV13
J gene: TRBJ2-7
D gene: NA
CDR3 DNA: TGTGCCAGCAGCTTAGAGCGTCAGGGGCACGAGCAGTACTTC
CDR3 protein: CASSLERQGHEQYF

clone size: NA
V gene: TRBV7-2
J gene: TRBJ2-5
D gene: TRBD1
CDR3 DNA: TGTGCCAGCAGCTCTACGACAGGGGCAGGGGAGACCCAGTACTTC
CDR3 protein: CASSSTTGAGETQYF

clone size: NA
V gene: TRBV28
J gene: TRBJ1-6
D gene: NA
CDR3 DNA: TGTGCCAGCAGTTCGTACAGGGCCGATTCACCCCTCCACTTT
CDR3 protein: CASSSYRADSPLHF

clone size: few
V gene: TRBV3-1/TRBV3-2
J gene: TRBJ1-4
D gene: NA
CDR3 DNA: TGTGCCAGCAGTCGGAGGGGAGGGCCCAATGAAAAACTGTTTTTT
CDR3 protein: CASSRRGGPNEKLFF

clone size: NA
V gene: TRBV12-3/TRBV12-4
J gene: TRBJ1-2
D gene: NA
CDR3 DNA: TGTGCCAGCAGTTTCCTCATAGGGGTCGGCTACACCTTC
CDR3 protein: CASSFLIGVGYTF

clone size: NA
V gene: TRBV6-6
J gene: TRBJ1-5
D gene: NA
CDR3 DNA: TGTGCCAGCAAGGGGGTCAATCAGCCCCAGCATTTT
CDR3 protein: CASKGVNQPQHF